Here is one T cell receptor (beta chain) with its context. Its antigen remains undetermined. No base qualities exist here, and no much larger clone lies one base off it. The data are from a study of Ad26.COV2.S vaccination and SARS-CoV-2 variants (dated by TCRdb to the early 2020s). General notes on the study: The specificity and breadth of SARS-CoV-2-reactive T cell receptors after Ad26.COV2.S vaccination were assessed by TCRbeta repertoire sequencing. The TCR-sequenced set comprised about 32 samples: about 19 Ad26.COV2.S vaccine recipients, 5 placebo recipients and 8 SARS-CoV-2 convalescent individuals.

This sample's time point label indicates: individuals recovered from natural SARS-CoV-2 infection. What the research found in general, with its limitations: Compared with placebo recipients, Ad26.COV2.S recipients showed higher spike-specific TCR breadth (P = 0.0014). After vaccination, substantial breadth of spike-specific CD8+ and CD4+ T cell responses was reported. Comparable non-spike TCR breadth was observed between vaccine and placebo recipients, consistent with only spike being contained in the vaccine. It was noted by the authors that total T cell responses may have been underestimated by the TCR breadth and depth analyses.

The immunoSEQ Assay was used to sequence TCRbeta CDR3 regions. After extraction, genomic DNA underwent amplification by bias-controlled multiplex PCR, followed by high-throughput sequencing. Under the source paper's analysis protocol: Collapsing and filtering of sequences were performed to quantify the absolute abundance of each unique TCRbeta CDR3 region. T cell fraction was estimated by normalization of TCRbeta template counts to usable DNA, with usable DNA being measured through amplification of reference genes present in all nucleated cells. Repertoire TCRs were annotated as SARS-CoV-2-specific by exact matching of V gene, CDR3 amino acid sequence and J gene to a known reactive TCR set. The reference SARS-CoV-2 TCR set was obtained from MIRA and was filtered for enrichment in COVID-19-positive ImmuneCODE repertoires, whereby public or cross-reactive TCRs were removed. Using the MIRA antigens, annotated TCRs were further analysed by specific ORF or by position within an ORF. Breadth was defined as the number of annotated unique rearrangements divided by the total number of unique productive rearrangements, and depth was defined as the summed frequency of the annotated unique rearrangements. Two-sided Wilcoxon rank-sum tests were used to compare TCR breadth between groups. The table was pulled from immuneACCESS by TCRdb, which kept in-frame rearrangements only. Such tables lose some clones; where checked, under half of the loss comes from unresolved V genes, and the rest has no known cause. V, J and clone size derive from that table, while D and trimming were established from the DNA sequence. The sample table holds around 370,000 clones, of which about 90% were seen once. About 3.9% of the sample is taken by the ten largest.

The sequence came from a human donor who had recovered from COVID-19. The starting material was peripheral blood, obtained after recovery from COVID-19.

The DNA is as follows: TGTGCCATCAGTGAAACGGACAGTGCTAAGTTGCAGTATTTT. Its amino acids are CAISETDSAKLQYF. This chain is built from TRBV10-3 and TRBJ2-3, with a weak D call of TRBD1 (6 bases match). The CDR3 runs 14 amino acids, cysteine and phenylalanine included. Only the CDR3 region is kept as DNA, spanning 42 bases read in frame from base 1. V drops 3 bases and J drops 11 bases, leaving 18 bases in between. The germline V gene sets CDR1 to ENHRY and CDR2 to SYGVKD.